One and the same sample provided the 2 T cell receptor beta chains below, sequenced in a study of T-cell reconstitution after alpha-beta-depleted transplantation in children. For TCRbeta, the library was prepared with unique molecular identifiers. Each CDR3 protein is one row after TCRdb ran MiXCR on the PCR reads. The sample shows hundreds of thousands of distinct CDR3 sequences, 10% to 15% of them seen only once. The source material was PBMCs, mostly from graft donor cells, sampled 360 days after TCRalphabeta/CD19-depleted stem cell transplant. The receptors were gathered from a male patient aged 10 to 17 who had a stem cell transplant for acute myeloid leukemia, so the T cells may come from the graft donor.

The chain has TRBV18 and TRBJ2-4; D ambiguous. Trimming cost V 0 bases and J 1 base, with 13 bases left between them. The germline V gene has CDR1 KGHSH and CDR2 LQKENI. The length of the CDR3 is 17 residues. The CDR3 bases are TGTGCCAGCTCACCACCTTATATCGGGCAGGCCAAAAACATTCAGTACTTC. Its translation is CASSPPYIGQAKNIQYF.

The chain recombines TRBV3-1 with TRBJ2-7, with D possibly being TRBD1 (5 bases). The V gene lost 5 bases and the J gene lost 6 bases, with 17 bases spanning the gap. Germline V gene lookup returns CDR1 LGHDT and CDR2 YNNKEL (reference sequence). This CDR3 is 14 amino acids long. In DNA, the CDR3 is TGTGCCAGCAGCTACACCCAGGGCTCTCGCGAGCAGTACTTC. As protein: CASSYTQGSREQYF.